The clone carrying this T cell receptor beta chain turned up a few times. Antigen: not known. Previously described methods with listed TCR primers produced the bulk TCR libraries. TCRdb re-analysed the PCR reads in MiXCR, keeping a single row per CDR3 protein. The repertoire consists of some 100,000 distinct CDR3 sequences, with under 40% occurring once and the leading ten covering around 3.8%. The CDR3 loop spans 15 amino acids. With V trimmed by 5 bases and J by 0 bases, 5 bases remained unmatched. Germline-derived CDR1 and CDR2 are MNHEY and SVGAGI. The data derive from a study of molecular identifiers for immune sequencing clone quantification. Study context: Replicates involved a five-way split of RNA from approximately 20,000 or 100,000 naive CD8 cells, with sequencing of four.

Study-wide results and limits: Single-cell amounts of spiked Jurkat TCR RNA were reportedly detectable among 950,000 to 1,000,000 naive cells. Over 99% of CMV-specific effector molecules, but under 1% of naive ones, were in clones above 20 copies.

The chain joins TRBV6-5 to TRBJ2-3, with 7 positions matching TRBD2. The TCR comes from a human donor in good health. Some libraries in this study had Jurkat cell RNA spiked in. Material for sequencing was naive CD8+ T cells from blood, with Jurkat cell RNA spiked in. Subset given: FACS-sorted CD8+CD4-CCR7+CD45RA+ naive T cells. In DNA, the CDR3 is TGTGCCAGCAGTGTGGGAGGGCGCAGCACAGATACGCAGTATTTT. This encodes CASSVGGRSTDTQYF.